Each of the 12 T cell receptor beta chains below was sequenced from the same sample in a study of blood T cell repertoires in COVID-19. Produced via immunoSEQ multiplex PCR; TCRdb's table is partial and in-frame only. This repertoire shows 100,000 to 150,000 clones, about 84% found once; its top ten account for 9% to 15%. The sequenced sample consisted of peripheral blood. The receptors derive from a woman in her sixties or seventies with acute or convalescent COVID-19.

The chain combines TRBV24-1 with TRBJ2-5, with 7 bases identical to TRBD1. The J segment lost 5 bases and the V segment lost 2 bases, leaving 1 base of the junction unmatched. The CDR3 consists of 13 residues. The germline gives CDR1 KGHDR, CDR2 SFDVKD. The CDR3 bases are TGTGCCACCAGTGATTCGGACAGGGAGACCCAGTACTTC. Translating gives CATSDSDRETQYF.

The genes are TRBV9 and TRBJ1-4; D possibly corresponds to TRBD1 (5 bases). Germline assignment: CDR1 SGDLS and CDR2 YYNGEE. CDR3 length equals 15 residues. Trimming removed 0 bases from V and 7 bases from J, with 13 bases in between. Here the CDR3 reads CASSVGWGGIEKLFF. The CDR3, as DNA: TGTGCCAGCAGCGTAGGGTGGGGGGGAATTGAAAAACTGTTTTTT.

The chain joins TRBV27 to TRBJ1-1; TRBD1 is a possible D gene (6 bases). Germline assignment: CDR1 MNHEY and CDR2 SMNVEV (reference sequence). V lost 8 bases, J lost 0 bases, and 16 bases lay in between. This CDR3 has 15 residues. The CDR3 DNA sequence: TGTGCCAGCGCCGAGGGGGATTTGCTGAACACTGAAGCTTTCTTT. Translation gives CASAEGDLLNTEAFF.

V gene TRBV9 combines with J gene TRBJ1-3; no clear D gene. The CDR3 has 15 residues. CDR1 and CDR2 from the germline V gene are SGDLS and YYNGEE. Trimming shortened V by 2 bases and J by 2 bases, and 11 bases separated the two germline ends. The CDR3 bases are TGTGCCAGCAGCGTCGTAGGAGGGACTGGAAACACCATATATTTT. It specifies CASSVVGGTGNTIYF.

This rearrangement joins TRBV20-1 to TRBJ1-2; D ambiguous. Per germline, CDR1 DFQATT and CDR2 SNEGSKA (reference sequence). V dropped 3 bases and J dropped 4 bases, with 6 bases sitting between them. This CDR3 spans 11 amino acids. In DNA, the CDR3 is TGCAGTGCTAGGGGGAGCTATGGCTACACCTTC. Translating gives CSARGSYGYTF.

The genes are TRBV4-2 and TRBJ1-1; 8 bases map to TRBD1. The CDR3 is 16 amino acids. V lost 4 bases, J lost 5 bases, and 12 bases stayed unmatched. CDR1 and CDR2 from the germline V gene are LGHNA and YNFKEQ. The CDR3 protein is CASSRTDRGSATEAFF. For the CDR3, the DNA is TGTGCCAGCAGCCGGACTGACAGGGGTTCCGCGACTGAAGCTTTCTTT.

V and J are TRBV3-1 (or the pseudogene TRBV3-2) and TRBJ1-2; tentative D call: TRBD1 (5 bases). Germline CDR1 and CDR2: LGHDT and YNNKEL (reference sequence). The V end was cut by 7 bases, the J end by 4 bases, with 16 bases between. The CDR3 extends over 14 amino acids. In DNA form, the CDR3 reads TGTGCCAGCACCCCGAGGGGAGGGACCTATGGCTACACCTTC. Translating gives CASTPRGGTYGYTF.

The chain recombines TRBV9 with TRBJ1-2; tentatively, D is TRBD1 (5 bases). Germline V lookup: CDR1 SGDLS, CDR2 YYNGEE. The CDR3 spans 15 residues. V was clipped by 0 bases and J by 4 bases, with 13 bases between them. DNA for the CDR3: TGTGCCAGCAGCGTAGGTGGGGGGAGCCCCTATGGCTACACCTTC. This encodes CASSVGGGSPYGYTF.

The chain couples TRBV6-5 to TRBJ1-3; 7 bases agree with TRBD1. In germline, CDR1 is MNHEY, CDR2 SVGAGI. V dropped 5 bases and J dropped 3; count of bases not matched to a gene: 7. The CDR3 spans 15 residues. The CDR3: CASSRGQARGNTIYF. As DNA, the CDR3 is TGTGCCAGCAGTCGAGGACAGGCCCGTGGAAACACCATATATTTT.

This clone has a handful of counts. The chain links TRBV29-1 to TRBJ2-2; 7 nucleotides align to TRBD1. The CDR3 is 17 amino acids. V dropped 7 bases and J dropped 1; count of bases not matched to a gene: 15. Germline V gene data show CDR1 as SQVTM and CDR2 as ANQGSEA. CDR3 protein: CSASSGTASLNTGELFF. CDR3 nucleotide sequence: TGCAGCGCTTCGTCCGGGACAGCGAGTTTGAACACCGGGGAGCTGTTTTTT.

The J gene is TRBJ1-5, the V gene TRBV7-8; D is uncertain. There are 14 residues in the CDR3. V dropped 8 bases and J dropped 0 bases, with 11 bases sitting between them. In germline, CDR1 is SGHVS, CDR2 FQNEAQ. This chain's CDR3 is CASSLTDSNQPQHF. The CDR3 DNA reads TGTGCCAGCTCCCTGACTGATAGCAATCAGCCCCAGCATTTT.

The rearrangement links TRBV4-1 to TRBJ2-2, with D possibly TRBD1 on 5 matching bases. The length of the CDR3 is 17 residues. The germline gives CDR1 MGHRA, CDR2 YSYEKL. Trimming shortened V by 0 bases and J by 7 bases, and 18 bases separated the two germline ends. CDR3 residues: CASSQDQGTGYLGELFF. The CDR3 nucleotides are TGCGCCAGCAGCCAAGATCAGGGAACGGGTTACCTCGGGGAGCTGTTTTTT.